This TCR beta chain was retrieved from a study of blood T cell repertoires in COVID-19. Assay used: immunoSEQ multiplex PCR; TCRdb lists only in-frame clones, some missing. This table holds some 150,000 clones, over 65% found once. The CDR3 runs to 12 residues. Per the germline V gene, CDR1 is MDHEN and CDR2 is SYDVKM. V lost 3 bases to trimming and J lost 1 base, with 3 bases between them. The sequence was collected from a woman aged 45 to 65 who had recovered from COVID-19. The chain combines TRBV28 with TRBJ1-2; unclear D gene. The sequencing input was PBMCs or T cells enriched from blood (not recorded which). Here the CDR3 reads CASSLSNYGYTF. CDR3 nucleotide sequence: TGTGCCAGCAGTTTGAGTAACTATGGCTACACCTTC.